Following are 26 T cell receptor beta chains from one sample sequenced in a study of blood T cells in healthy people across ages. It was with a sample-barcoded 5' primer and a J-beta primer mix that a second PCR of roughly 7 to 12 cycles was run. One entry per CDR3 protein results from TCRdb running MiXCR on the 5' RACE reads. Seen here are 1 million or so distinct CDR3 sequences, around 27% observed once, and the top ten hold about 0.69%. The data also belong to a second study, concerning T cells of mothers and their children.

Sequencing was done on a sample of blood. The receptors were sampled from a girl aged 2 to 9 in good health.

As DNA, the CDR3 is TGCAGTGCTACACGGACAGGGGGTGAAAAACTGTTTTTT. Its protein product is CSATRTGGEKLFF. J is TRBJ1-4 and V is TRBV20-1, with 10 bases fitting TRBD1. The CDR3 has 13 residues. The V gene end was trimmed by 4 bases and the J gene end by 7 bases; junction bases not matched to a gene: 3. Per the germline V gene, CDR1 is DFQATT and CDR2 is SNEGSKA (reference sequence).

This clonotype was recorded once. The chain combines TRBV11-2 with TRBJ1-1, with D tentatively TRBD1 (5 bases). The germline gives CDR1 SGHAT, CDR2 FQNNGV. The CDR3 has 12 residues. Deletions cut 6 bases from V and 7 bases from J, with 12 bases between. CDR3 region: CASSPGPFEAFF. The CDR3 DNA reads TGTGCCAGCAGTCCAGGGCCCTTTGAAGCTTTCTTT. Using reference TRBV11-2 and TRBJ1-1 for the parts outside the CDR3, the full variable domain is EAGVAQSPRYKIIEKRQSVAFWCNPISGHATLYWYQQILGQGPKLLIQFQNNGVVDDSQLPKDRFSAERLKGVDSTLKIQPAKLEDSAVYLCASSPGPFEAFFGQGTRLTVV.

The chain is built from TRBV4-3 and TRBJ2-4; 8 nucleotides agree with TRBD2. Germline values: CDR1 LGHNA, CDR2 YSLEER. This CDR3 has 19 residues. The V gene end was trimmed by 1 base and the J gene end by 0 bases; junction bases not matched to a gene: 11. This CDR3 is CASSQVVGGADLAKNIQYF. DNA of the CDR3: TGCGCCAGCAGCCAAGTGGTCGGGGGGGCGGATTTAGCCAAAAACATTCAGTACTTC.

This chain connects TRBV7-6 to TRBJ2-2; TRBD2 matches at 7 bases. The CDR3 extends over 16 amino acids. V was pared by 5 bases and J by 1 base, with 7 bases of the junction left unmatched. Germline V CDR1 and CDR2: SGHVS, FNYEAQ. The CDR3 coding sequence is TGTGCCAGCAGCAACAGGACTAGGGTGAACACCGGGGAGCTGTTTTTT. Its protein product is CASSNRTRVNTGELFF. Drawing the rest from reference TRBV7-6 and TRBJ2-2, the complete variable domain is GAGVSQSPRYKVTKRGQDVALRCDPISGHVSLYWYRQALGQGPEFLTYFNYEAQQDKSGLPNDRFSAERPEGSISTLTIQRTEQRDSAMYRCASSNRTRVNTGELFFGEGSRLTVL.

This chain joins TRBV4-3 and TRBJ2-3; the D is unclear. The CDR3 runs 13 residues. Trimming left V 0 bases short and J 2 bases short, with 3 bases between. CDR1 LGHNA and CDR2 YSLEER come from the germline V gene. CDR3 DNA: TGCGCCAGCAGCCAAGAAGCCACAGATACGCAGTATTTT. Its protein product is CASSQEATDTQYF.

The chain has TRBV7-3 and TRBJ2-3, with D unclear. Germline V gene sequence: CDR1 SGHTA, CDR2 FQGTGA. The CDR3 extends over 15 amino acids. Deletions cut 0 bases from V and 2 bases from J, with 9 bases between. CDR3 region: CASSLTTYHTDTQYF. CDR3 in DNA: TGTGCCAGCAGCTTAACTACTTATCACACAGATACGCAGTATTTT.

This clonotype was seen more than once but under ten times. V gene TRBV29-1 combines with J gene TRBJ1-4; 7 bases line up with TRBD1. Germline trimming cut 6 bases from V and 5 bases from J; bases unmatched to any gene: 6. This CDR3 has 13 amino acids. Germline-derived CDR1 and CDR2 are SQVTM and ANQGSEA. The CDR3 region is CSVQGGLNEKLFF. The CDR3 DNA is TGCAGCGTCCAGGGGGGGTTGAATGAAAAACTGTTTTTT.

Only one count was recorded for this clonotype. This sequence joins TRBV11-1 and TRBJ2-1; TRBD1 or TRBD2 may be the D gene (6 bases each). In germline, CDR1 is SGHAT, CDR2 FQDESV (reference sequence). Trimming stripped 3 bases from V and 4 bases from J, with 16 bases between. This CDR3 has 16 amino acids. The CDR3 loop is CASSLGIEGGYNEQFF. In DNA, the CDR3 is TGTGCCAGCAGCTTGGGGATTGAGGGGGGATACAATGAGCAGTTCTTC.

The V and J genes are TRBV7-3 and TRBJ1-2, with 7 positions matching TRBD1. The CDR3 contains 13 residues. Germline V gene sequence: CDR1 SGHTA, CDR2 FQGTGA. The V and J ends lost 1 base and 7 bases, in that order; junction bases with no gene match: 3. CDR3 region: CASSLIGGGGYTF. As DNA, the CDR3 is TGTGCCAGCAGCTTAATAGGGGGCGGTGGCTACACCTTC.

This clonotype was found a few times. V gene TRBV5-1 combines with J gene TRBJ2-5; D remains unclear. The assigned J gene may be wrong: the sequence end matches TRBJ2-1 better. The CDR3 contains 12 residues. CDR1 SGHRS and CDR2 YFSETQ come from the germline V gene. The CDR3 sequence is CASSLVATEQFF. The CDR3 region has the DNA TGCGCCAGCAGCTTGGTGGCAACTGAGCAGTTCTTC.

This clonotype showed up just a few times. The chain's CDR3 is CASGGGVPGNTIYF. For the CDR3, the DNA is TGTGCCAGCGGGGGTGGGGTTCCGGGTAACACCATATATTTT. The chain uses TRBV7-2 and TRBJ1-3; the D gene is possibly TRBD1 (5 bases). CDR3 length: 14 amino acids. The germline gives CDR1 SGHTA, CDR2 FQGNSA. V was trimmed by 8 bases and J by 7 bases, leaving 18 bases between them. Variable domain in full (rest from reference TRBV7-2 and TRBJ1-3): GAGVSQSPSNKVTEKGKDVELRCDPISGHTALYWYRQSLGQGLEFLIYFQGNSAPDKSGLPSDRFSAERTGGSVSTLTIQRTQQEDSAVYLCASGGGVPGNTIYFGEGSWLTVV.

The CDR3 is CASSDLSDSLYYGYTF. Here the CDR3 DNA reads TGTGCCAGCAGTGATCTTTCGGACAGCTTATACTATGGCTACACCTTC. This chain links TRBV25-1 with TRBJ1-2; a weak D match, TRBD1 (6 bases). Germline CDR1 is MGHDK and CDR2 is SYGVNS. This CDR3 contains 16 residues. The V gene lost 3 bases and the J gene lost 3 bases, with 17 bases spanning the gap.

Comment on this clonotype: A read error may produce the germline difference seen at one junction end. The chain recombines TRBV7-3 with TRBJ2-5; 8 bases map to TRBD1. CDR1 SGHTA and CDR2 FQGTGA come from the germline V gene. The CDR3 length is 13 residues. CDR3 in amino acids: CASSQNPGGQETF. Written as DNA, the CDR3 is TGTGCCAGCAGCCAAAACCCTGGGGGACAGGAGACCTTC.

The chain links TRBV10-3 to TRBJ2-5; 7 bases agree with TRBD1. V trimming: 9 bases; J trimming: 0 bases; junction bases outside the gene matches: 7. This CDR3 is built from 14 residues. Germline V gene data show CDR1 as ENHRY and CDR2 as SYGVKD. CDR3 coding DNA: TGTGCCATATCACAGGGGTTGTACCAAGAGACCCAGTACTTC. Translating it yields CAISQGLYQETQYF.

The J gene is TRBJ2-7, the V gene TRBV29-1, with D tentatively TRBD2 (5 bases). Trimming took off 4 bases at V and 7 bases at J, with 8 bases between the two ends. CDR3 length: 10 residues. The germline gives CDR1 SQVTM, CDR2 ANQGSEA. DNA for the CDR3: TGCAGCGTTGGTGAGGGTGAGCAGTACTTC. Translation gives CSVGEGEQYF.

This clonotype was counted between two and nine times. This chain connects TRBV4-3 to TRBJ1-4; D is uncertain. This CDR3 comprises 15 residues. V dropped 0 bases and J dropped 8 bases, with 13 bases sitting between them. CDR1 is LGHNA, CDR2 YSLEER, per germline. CDR3 sequence (DNA): TGCGCCAGCAGCCAAGATGGACCGGGGAAGGAAAAACTGTTTTTT. Its protein is CASSQDGPGKEKLFF.

V and J are TRBV4-1 and TRBJ2-1, with unresolved D. The V end was cut by 1 base, the J end by 15 bases, with 16 bases between. The CDR3 contains 13 residues. CDR1 and CDR2 (germline): MGHRA, YSYEKL. CDR3 sequence: CASSQAPGEIGFF. CDR3 DNA sequence: TGCGCCAGCAGCCAAGCACCAGGCGAGATTGGGTTCTTC.

The gene calls are TRBV6-2 or TRBV6-3 and TRBJ1-6; no definite D call. The length of the CDR3 is 17 residues. V was pared by 5 bases and J by 6 bases, with 20 bases between. Germline V gene lookup returns CDR1 MNHEY and CDR2 SVGEGT. CDR3 DNA: TGTGCCAGCAGTACGTACAGCCTAAGAGCGGTTAATTCACCCCTCCACTTT. Translated: CASSTYSLRAVNSPLHF.

This chain connects TRBV12-3 or TRBV12-4 to TRBJ1-1, with D possibly matching TRBD1 (5 bases). Trimming removed 1 base from V and 5 bases from J, with 11 bases in between. This CDR3 spans 14 amino acids. CDR3 sequence (DNA): TGTGCCAGCAGTTTAGGACAGCTGGGGACTGAAGCTTTCTTT. Encoded protein: CASSLGQLGTEAFF.

The chain recombines TRBV10-3 with TRBJ2-1; TRBD1 agrees at 7 bases. With the DNA end fitting TRBJ2-7 better, the J assignment may be wrong. CDR3 length: 13 amino acids. Germline CDR1 reads ENHRY; CDR2 reads SYGVKD. The CDR3 here is CAARDRTFYEQYF. Here the CDR3 DNA reads TGTGCCGCCAGGGACAGAACCTTTTACGAGCAGTACTTC.

V usage is TRBV29-1 and J usage is TRBJ1-2, with D possibly being TRBD1 (5 bases). The CDR3 is 11 residues long. Germline values: CDR1 SQVTM, CDR2 ANQGSEA. CDR3 in DNA: TGCAGTTTGAGGGGCAGCGATGGCTACACCTTC. Amino acid sequence: CSLRGSDGYTF.

The chain recombines TRBV9 with TRBJ2-1; TRBD2 aligns across 14 bases. V lost 0 bases, J lost 10 bases, and 3 bases stayed unmatched. CDR3 length equals 15 residues. Germline assignment: CDR1 SGDLS and CDR2 YYNGEE. Written as DNA, the CDR3 is TGTGCCAGCAGCGTAGCGGGACTAGCGGGAGACGAGCAGTTCTTC. It encodes CASSVAGLAGDEQFF.

The chain carries TRBV19 and TRBJ1-1; 10 positions match TRBD1. The V gene end was trimmed by 6 bases and the J gene end by 0 bases; junction bases not matched to a gene: 4. The V gene's germline CDR1 is LNHDA and CDR2 SQIVND (reference sequence). The CDR3 totals 15 residues. The CDR3 spells CASSGTGEVNTEAFF. CDR3 in DNA: TGTGCCAGTAGCGGGACAGGGGAAGTGAACACTGAAGCTTTCTTT.

This chain joins TRBV20-1 and TRBJ2-5; 16 nucleotides match TRBD2. The J call may be faulty, since TRBJ2-1 better matches the DNA end. The germline gives CDR1 DFQATT, CDR2 SNEGSKA (reference sequence). The CDR3 is made up of 15 amino acids. The CDR3 here is CSADPGLAGGYEQFF. The DNA of the CDR3 is TGCAGTGCCGACCCGGGACTAGCGGGGGGGTATGAGCAGTTCTTC.

V and J are TRBV6-5 and TRBJ1-4, with 9 bases matching TRBD1. CDR1 and CDR2 (germline): MNHEY, SVGAGI. Trimming took 6 bases from V and 8 from J; bases not matched to a gene: 7. The CDR3 has 14 residues. Written as DNA, the CDR3 is TGTGCCAGCAGAGGGACAGGGAGAGACGAAAAACTGTTTTTT. Its translation: CASRGTGRDEKLFF.

This sequence joins TRBV5-6 and TRBJ2-5, with TRBD2 identical over 8 bases. The DNA end is more similar to TRBJ2-7, so the J call may be wrong. Looked up from germline, CDR1 is SGHDT and CDR2 is YYEEEE. The CDR3 has 16 residues. The CDR3 here is CASSLLVLADSYEQYF. The DNA of the CDR3 is TGTGCCAGCAGCCTTCTTGTACTAGCGGACTCCTACGAGCAGTACTTC.